This T cell receptor beta chain was observed in a study of blood T cell repertoires in COVID-19 (dated by TCRdb to the early 2020s). Context from the whole study: Samples from collaborators originated in the United States, Italy and Spain and spanned both the acute and convalescent phases of COVID-19. The material from the prospective study consisted of cDNA or gDNA derived from T cells, B-cell-depleted T cells, or PBMCs. Subjects who had been exposed to COVID-19, were actively infected with it, or had recovered from it provided the deeply sampled blood TCRbeta repertoires that made up the dataset. A freely available public database, intended as a resource for researchers studying the immune response to SARS-CoV-2, is where the repertoires were released. Where available, HLA class I and class II types were taken from metadata supplied by the sample provider and were not determined by assay-based typing. Sample metadata almost always included a de-identified subject ID, COVID-19 status, age in years and sex. Samples came from the ongoing ImmuneRACE study (first 160 participants) plus 1,254 subjects from 6 global collaborators.

As to this clone: It lacks a known antigen. No base quality values were provided; no much bigger clone lies one nucleotide off.

V and J are truncated by 6 bases and 5 bases respectively, leaving an intervening sequence of 9 bases. The CDR1 and CDR2 encoded by the germline V gene are SGHNT and YENEEA. The CDR3 holds 12 amino acids from the cysteine to the phenylalanine. CDR3 DNA only is kept here, 36 bases in frame from base 1. Beyond this particular receptor, the publication reports: Clinical and demographic metadata were provided uncurated, with the amount varying by source and participant.

TCRbeta CDR3 regions were amplified from genomic DNA using the immunoSEQ Assay, a bias-controlled multiplex PCR. The published analysis was carried out like this. Nucleated cell counts per sample were estimated from amplification of reference gene primers within the assay. To quantify the absolute abundance of each unique TCRbeta CDR3 rearrangement, sequence reads were collapsed and filtered. Productive Simpson clonality was computed per sample as the square root of Simpson's diversity index over productive rearrangements. Drawn from immuneACCESS, this table holds only the in-frame rearrangements with V and J called that TCRdb kept. Clones are partly lost; checked studies trace under half to an unresolved V gene and leave the rest unexplained. V and J calls and clone size follow that table, whereas D and trimming were derived from the DNA. The sample table shows 70,000 or so clones, and roughly 90% are seen once. The ten biggest clones cover about 9% of the sample.

Each collaborating institution followed its own protocols to collect whole blood in K2EDTA tubes. For TCRbeta analysis, collaborators shipped samples as frozen whole blood, isolated PBMCs, or DNA extracted from either of those sample types. The receptor comes from a human donor in a cohort sampled during active COVID-19. The chain couples TRBV11-3 to TRBJ2-3, and TRBD1 may be the D gene, going by 5 matching bases. The sequenced sample was peripheral blood. The sequence in DNA is TGTGCCAGCAGAGGGGTGGAAGATACGCAGTATTTT. It specifies CASRGVEDTQYF.